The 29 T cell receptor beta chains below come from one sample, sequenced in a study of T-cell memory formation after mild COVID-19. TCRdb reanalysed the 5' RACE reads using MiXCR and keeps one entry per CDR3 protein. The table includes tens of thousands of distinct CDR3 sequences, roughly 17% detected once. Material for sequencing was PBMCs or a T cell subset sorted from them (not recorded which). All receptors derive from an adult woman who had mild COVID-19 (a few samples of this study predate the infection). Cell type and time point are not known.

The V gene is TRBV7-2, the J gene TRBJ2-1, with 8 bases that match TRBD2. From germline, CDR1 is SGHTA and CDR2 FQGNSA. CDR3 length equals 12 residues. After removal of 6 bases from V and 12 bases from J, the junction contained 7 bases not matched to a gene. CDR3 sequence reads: CASRSLAEGQFF. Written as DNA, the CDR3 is TGTGCCAGCAGGTCACTAGCGGAGGGGCAGTTCTTC.

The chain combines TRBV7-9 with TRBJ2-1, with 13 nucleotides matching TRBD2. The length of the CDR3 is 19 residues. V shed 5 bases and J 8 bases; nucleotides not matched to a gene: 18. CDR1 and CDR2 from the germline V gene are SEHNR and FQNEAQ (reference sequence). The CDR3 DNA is TGTGCCAGCAGCCCAAGGACTAGCGGGAGATCGTACAATATCCATGAGCAGTTCTTC. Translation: CASSPRTSGRSYNIHEQFF.

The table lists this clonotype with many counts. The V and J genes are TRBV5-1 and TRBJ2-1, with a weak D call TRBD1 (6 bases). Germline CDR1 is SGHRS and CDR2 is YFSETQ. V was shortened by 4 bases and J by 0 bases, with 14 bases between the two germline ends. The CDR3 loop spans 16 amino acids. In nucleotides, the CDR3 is TGCGCCAGCAGCCCCTGGGACACCGGCTCCTACAATGAGCAGTTCTTC. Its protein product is CASSPWDTGSYNEQFF.

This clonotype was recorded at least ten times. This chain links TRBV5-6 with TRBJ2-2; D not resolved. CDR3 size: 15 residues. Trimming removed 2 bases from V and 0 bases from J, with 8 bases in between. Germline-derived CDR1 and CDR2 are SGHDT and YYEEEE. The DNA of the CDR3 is TGTGCCAGCAGCTTTGGCACCTCGAACACCGGGGAGCTGTTTTTT. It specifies CASSFGTSNTGELFF.

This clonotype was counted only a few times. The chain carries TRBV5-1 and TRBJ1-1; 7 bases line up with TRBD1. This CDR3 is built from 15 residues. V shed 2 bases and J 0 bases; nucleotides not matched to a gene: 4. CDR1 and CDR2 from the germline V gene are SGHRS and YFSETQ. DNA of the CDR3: TGCGCCAGCAGCTTCCGGGACAGCTTGAACACTGAAGCTTTCTTT. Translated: CASSFRDSLNTEAFF.

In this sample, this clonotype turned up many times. Written as DNA, the CDR3 is TGCGCCAGCAGGAGAGAGGAGGGAGGGATTACAGATACGCAGTATTTT. This gives the protein CASRREEGGITDTQYF. This chain links TRBV5-1 with TRBJ2-3; 7 nucleotides match TRBD2. The CDR3 has 16 residues. The ends lost 5 bases at V and 3 bases at J; junction bases unmatched: 12. Germline lookup yields CDR1 SGHRS and CDR2 YFSETQ.

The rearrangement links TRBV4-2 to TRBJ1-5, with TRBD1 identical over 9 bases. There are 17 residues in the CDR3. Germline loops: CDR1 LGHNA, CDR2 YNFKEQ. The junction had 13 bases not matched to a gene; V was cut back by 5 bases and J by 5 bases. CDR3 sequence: CASSYTTGQGRDQPQHF. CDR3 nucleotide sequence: TGTGCCAGCAGCTATACTACAGGACAGGGGAGGGATCAGCCCCAGCATTTT.

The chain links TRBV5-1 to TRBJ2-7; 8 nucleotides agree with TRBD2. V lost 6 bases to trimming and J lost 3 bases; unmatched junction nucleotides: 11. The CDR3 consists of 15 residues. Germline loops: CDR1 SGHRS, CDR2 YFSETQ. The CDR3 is CASNERRGGNYEQYF. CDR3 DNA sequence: TGCGCCAGCAATGAACGCCGGGGGGGGAACTACGAGCAGTACTTC.

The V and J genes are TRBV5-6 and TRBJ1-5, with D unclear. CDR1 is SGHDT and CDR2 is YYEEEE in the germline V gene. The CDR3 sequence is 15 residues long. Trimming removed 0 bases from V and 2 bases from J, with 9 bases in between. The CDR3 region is CASSLAGGGNQPQHF. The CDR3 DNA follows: TGTGCCAGCAGCTTGGCAGGTGGAGGCAATCAGCCCCAGCATTTT.

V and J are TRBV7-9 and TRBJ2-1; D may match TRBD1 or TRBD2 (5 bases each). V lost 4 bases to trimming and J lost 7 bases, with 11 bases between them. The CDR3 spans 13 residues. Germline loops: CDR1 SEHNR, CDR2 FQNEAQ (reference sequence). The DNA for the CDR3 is TGTGCCAGCAGCTACGACAGAGGGAATGAGCAGTTCTTC. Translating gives CASSYDRGNEQFF.

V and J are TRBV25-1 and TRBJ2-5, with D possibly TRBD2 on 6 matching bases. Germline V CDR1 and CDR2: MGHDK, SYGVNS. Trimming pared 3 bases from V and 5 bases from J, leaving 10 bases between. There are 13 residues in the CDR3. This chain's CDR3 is CASSETSGETQYF. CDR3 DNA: TGTGCCAGCAGTGAGACGAGCGGGGAGACCCAGTACTTC.

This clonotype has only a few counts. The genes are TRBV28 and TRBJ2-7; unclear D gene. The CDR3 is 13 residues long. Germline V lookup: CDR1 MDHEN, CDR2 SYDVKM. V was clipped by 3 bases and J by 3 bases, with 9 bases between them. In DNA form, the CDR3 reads TGTGCCAGCAGTTTTAGAAGGAACTACGAGCAGTACTTC. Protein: CASSFRRNYEQYF.

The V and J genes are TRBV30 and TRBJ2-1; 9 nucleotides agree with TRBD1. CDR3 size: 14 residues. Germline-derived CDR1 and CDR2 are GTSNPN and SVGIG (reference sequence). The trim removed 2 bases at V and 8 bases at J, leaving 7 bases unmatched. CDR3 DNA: TGTGCCTGGAGTCAGGGACAGGGAATTTATGAGCAGTTCTTC. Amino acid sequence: CAWSQGQGIYEQFF.

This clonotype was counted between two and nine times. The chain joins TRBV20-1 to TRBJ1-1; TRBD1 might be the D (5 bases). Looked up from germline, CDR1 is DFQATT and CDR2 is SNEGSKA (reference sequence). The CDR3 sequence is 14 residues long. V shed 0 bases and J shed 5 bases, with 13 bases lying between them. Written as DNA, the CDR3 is TGCAGTGCTAGAGACTTCCGGGGCGGGACTGAAGCTTTCTTT. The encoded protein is CSARDFRGGTEAFF.

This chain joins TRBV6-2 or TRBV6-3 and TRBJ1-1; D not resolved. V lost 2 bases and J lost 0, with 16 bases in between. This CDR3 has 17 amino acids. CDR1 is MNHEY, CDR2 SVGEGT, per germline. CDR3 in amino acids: CASSYGLRIHVNTEAFF. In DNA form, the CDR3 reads TGTGCCAGCAGTTACGGTTTAAGAATCCACGTGAACACTGAAGCTTTCTTT.

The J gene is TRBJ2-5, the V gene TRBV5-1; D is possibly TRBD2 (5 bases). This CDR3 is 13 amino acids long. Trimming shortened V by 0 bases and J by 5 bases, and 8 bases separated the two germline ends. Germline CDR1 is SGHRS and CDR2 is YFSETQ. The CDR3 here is CASSLVGIETQYF. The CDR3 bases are TGCGCCAGCAGCTTGGTCGGGATCGAGACCCAGTACTTC.

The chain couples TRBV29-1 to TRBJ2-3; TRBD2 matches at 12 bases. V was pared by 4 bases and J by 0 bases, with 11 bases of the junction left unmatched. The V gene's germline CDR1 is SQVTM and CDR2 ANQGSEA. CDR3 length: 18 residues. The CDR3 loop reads CSVGPLHLAGGSTDTQYF. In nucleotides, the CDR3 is TGCAGCGTTGGCCCACTACACCTAGCGGGGGGGAGCACAGATACGCAGTATTTT.

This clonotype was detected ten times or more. The CDR3 nucleotides read TGTGCCAGCACCCCCCGGGGTCAGGTTTGGACCCAGTACTTC. This encodes CASTPRGQVWTQYF. This rearrangement joins TRBV12-3 or TRBV12-4 to TRBJ2-5; possibly TRBD2 for D (5 bases). CDR3 length: 14 residues. V lost 7 bases and J 7 bases, leaving 19 bases between the germline ends.

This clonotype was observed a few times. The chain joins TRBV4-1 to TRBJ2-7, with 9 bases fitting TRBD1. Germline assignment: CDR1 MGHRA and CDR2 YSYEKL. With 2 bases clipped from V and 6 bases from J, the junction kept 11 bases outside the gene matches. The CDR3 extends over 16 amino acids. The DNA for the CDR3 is TGCGCCAGCAGCCAAATTCCGGGACAGGGTTTAACCGAGCAGTACTTC. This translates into CASSQIPGQGLTEQYF.

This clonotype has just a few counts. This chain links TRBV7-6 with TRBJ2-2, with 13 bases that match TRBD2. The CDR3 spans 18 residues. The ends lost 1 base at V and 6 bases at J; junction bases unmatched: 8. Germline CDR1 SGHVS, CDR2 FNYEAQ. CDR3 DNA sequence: TGTGCCAGCAGCTTAGGGACTAGCGGGGGTCTTTATCCCGGGGAGCTGTTTTTT. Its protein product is CASSLGTSGGLYPGELFF.

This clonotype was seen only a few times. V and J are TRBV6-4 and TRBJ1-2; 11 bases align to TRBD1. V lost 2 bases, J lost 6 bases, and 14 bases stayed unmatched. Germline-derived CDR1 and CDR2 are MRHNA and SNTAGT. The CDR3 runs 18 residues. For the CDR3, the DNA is TGTGCCAGCAGTGACGCACCTCTGAAGGACAGGGGGCGAGATGGCTACACCTTC. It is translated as CASSDAPLKDRGRDGYTF.

CDR3 amino acids: CASSFSDASYEQYF. CDR3 nucleotides: TGTGCCAGCAGCTTCTCGGACGCTTCCTACGAGCAGTACTTC. This chain links TRBV5-5 with TRBJ2-7; D not certain. The germline CDR1 and CDR2 sequences are SGHKS and YYEKEE (reference sequence). The CDR3 extends over 14 amino acids. V lost 2 bases and J 1 base, leaving 10 bases between the germline ends. The whole variable domain, remainder taken from reference TRBV5-5 and TRBJ2-7, is DAGVTQSPTHLIKTRGQQVTLRCSPISGHKSVSWYQQVLGQGPQFIFQYYEKEERGRGNFPDRFSARQFPNYSSELNVNALLLGDSALYLCASSFSDASYEQYFGPGTRLTVT.

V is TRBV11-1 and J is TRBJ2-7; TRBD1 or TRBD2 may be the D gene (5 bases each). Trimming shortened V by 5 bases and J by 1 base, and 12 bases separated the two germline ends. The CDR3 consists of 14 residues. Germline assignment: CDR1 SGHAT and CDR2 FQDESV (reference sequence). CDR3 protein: CASSHGAASYEQYF. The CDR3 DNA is TGTGCCAGCAGCCACGGGGCAGCTTCCTACGAGCAGTACTTC.

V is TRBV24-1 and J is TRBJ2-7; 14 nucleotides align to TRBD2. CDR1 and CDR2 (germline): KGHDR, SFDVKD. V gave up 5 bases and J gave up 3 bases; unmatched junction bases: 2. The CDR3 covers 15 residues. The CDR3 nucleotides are TGTGCCACCAGTGCTGGGACTAGCGGGAGCTACGAGCAGTACTTC. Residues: CATSAGTSGSYEQYF.

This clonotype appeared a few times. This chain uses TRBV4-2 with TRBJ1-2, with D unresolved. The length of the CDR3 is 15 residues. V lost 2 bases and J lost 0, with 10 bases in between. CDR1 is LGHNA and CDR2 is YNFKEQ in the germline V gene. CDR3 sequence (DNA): TGTGCCAGCAGCCAACCGGGAAATTCTAACTATGGCTACACCTTC. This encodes CASSQPGNSNYGYTF.

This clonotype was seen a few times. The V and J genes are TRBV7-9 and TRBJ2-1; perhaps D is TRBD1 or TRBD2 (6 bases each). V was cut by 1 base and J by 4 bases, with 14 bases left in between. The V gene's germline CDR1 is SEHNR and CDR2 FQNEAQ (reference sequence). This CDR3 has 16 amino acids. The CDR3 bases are TGTGCCAGCAGCTTAGGCGGGACAATCGATTACAATGAGCAGTTCTTC. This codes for CASSLGGTIDYNEQFF.

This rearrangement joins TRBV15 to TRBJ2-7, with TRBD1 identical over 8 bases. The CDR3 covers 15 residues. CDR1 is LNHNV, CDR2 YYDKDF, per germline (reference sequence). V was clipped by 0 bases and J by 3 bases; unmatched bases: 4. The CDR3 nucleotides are TGTGCCACCAGCAGAGAGGGACAGGATCTCTACGAGCAGTACTTC. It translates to CATSREGQDLYEQYF. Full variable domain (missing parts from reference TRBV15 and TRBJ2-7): DAMVIQNPRYQVTQFGKPVTLSCSQTLNHNVMYWYQQKSSQAPKLLFHYYDKDFNNEADTPDNFQSRRPNTSFCFLDIRSPGLGDTAMYLCATSREGQDLYEQYFGPGTRLTVT.

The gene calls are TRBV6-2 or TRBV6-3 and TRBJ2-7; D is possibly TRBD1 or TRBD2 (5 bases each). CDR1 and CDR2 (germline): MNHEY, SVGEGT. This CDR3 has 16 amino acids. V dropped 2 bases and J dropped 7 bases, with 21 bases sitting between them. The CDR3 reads CASSYPSDRPPGEQYF. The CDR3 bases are TGTGCCAGCAGTTACCCGAGCGACAGACCCCCGGGGGAGCAGTACTTC.

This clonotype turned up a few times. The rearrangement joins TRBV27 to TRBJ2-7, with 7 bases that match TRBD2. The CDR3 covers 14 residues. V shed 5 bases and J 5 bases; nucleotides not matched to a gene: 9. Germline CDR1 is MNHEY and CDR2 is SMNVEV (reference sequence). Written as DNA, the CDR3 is TGTGCCAGCAGTAGCGGGACGAGCGTAAACGAGCAGTACTTC. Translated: CASSSGTSVNEQYF.